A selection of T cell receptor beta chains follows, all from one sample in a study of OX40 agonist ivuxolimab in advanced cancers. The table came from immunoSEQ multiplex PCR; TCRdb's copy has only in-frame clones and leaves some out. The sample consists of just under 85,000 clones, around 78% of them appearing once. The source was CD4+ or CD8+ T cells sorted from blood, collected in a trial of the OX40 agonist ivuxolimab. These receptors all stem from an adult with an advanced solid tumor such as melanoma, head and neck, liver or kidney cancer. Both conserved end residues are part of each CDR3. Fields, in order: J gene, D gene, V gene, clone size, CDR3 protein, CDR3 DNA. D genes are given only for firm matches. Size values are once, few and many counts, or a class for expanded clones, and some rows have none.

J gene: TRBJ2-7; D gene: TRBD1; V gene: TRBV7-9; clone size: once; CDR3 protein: CASSSIGQGSYEQYF; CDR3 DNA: TGTGCCAGCAGCTCAATCGGACAGGGGAGCTACGAGCAGTACTTC
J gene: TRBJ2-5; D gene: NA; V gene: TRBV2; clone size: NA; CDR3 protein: CASSENGETQYF; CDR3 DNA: TGTGCCAGCAGTGAAAATGGGGAGACCCAGTACTTC
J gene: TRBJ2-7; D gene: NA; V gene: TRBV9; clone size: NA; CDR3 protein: CASSVGGGANSYEQYF; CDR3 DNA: TGTGCCAGCAGCGTAGGCGGCGGGGCGAACTCCTACGAGCAGTACTTC
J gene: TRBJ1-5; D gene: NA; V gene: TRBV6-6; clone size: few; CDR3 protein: CASLDLGNQPQHF; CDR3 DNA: TGTGCCAGCCTTGACCTTGGGAATCAGCCCCAGCATTTT
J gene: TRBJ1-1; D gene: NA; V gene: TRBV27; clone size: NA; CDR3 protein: CASSSQTGSEAFF; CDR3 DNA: TGTGCCAGCAGCTCCCAGACAGGCTCTGAAGCTTTCTTT
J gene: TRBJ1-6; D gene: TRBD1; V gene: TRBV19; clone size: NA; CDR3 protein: CASRVTGSYSPLHF; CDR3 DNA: TGTGCCAGTAGGGTGACAGGGTCTTATTCACCCCTCCACTTT
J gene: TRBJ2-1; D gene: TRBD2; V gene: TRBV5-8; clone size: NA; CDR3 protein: CASSLATVAGGAYNEQFF; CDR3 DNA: TGTGCCAGCAGCTTGGCGACGGTTGCGGGGGGGGCCTACAATGAGCAGTTCTTC
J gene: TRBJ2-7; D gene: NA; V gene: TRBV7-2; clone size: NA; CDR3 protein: CASGQGTVPYEQYF; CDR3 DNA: TGTGCCAGCGGCCAGGGCACTGTCCCCTACGAGCAGTACTTC
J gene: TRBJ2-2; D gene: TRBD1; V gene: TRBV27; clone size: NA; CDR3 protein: CASRKTGASTGELFF; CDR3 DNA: TGTGCCAGCAGAAAGACAGGGGCGAGCACCGGGGAGCTGTTTTTT
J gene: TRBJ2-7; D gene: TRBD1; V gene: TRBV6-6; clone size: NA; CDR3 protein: CASSGTAYEQYF; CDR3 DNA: TGTGCCAGCAGTGGGACAGCCTACGAGCAGTACTTC
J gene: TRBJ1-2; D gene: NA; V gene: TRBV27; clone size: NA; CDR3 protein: CASSLTGRAEYGYTF; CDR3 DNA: TGTGCCAGCAGCCTCACAGGGCGCGCGGAATATGGCTACACCTTC
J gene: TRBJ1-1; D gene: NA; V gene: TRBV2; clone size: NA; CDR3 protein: CASSGHPNTEAFF; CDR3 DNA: TGTGCCAGCAGTGGGCACCCGAACACTGAAGCTTTCTTT
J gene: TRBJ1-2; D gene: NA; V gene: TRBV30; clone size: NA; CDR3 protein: CAWSVFQGGGYTF; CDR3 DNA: TGTGCCTGGAGTGTATTTCAGGGTGGCGGCTACACCTTC
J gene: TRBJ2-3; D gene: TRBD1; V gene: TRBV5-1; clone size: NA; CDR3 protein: CASSETGEADTQYF; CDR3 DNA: TGCGCCAGCAGCGAGACAGGGGAGGCAGATACGCAGTATTTT
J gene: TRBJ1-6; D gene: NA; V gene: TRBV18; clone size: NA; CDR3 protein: CASSPPRGAEGDSPLHF; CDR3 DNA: TGTGCCAGCTCACCACCGCGGGGGGCGGAAGGGGATTCACCCCTCCACTTT
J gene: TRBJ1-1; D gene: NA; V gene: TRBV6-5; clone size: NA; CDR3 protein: CASSYSISMNTEAFF; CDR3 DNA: TGTGCCAGCAGTTACTCGATTTCGATGAACACTGAAGCTTTCTTT
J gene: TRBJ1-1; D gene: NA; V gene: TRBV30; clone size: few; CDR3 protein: CAWTTPNTEAFF; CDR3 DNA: TGTGCCTGGACTACACCGAACACTGAAGCTTTCTTT
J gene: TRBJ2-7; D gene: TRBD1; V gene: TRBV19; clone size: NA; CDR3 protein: CASRVVGQGAYEQYF; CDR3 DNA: TGTGCCAGCAGGGTGGTAGGACAGGGGGCTTACGAGCAGTACTTC
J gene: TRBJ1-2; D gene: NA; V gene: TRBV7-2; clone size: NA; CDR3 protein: CASSLVAGALNYGYTF; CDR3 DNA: TGTGCCAGCAGCTTAGTAGCGGGGGCCCTAAACTATGGCTACACCTTC
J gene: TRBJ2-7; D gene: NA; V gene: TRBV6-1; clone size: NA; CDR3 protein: CASNRRGIPYEQYF; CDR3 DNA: TGTGCCAGCAACCGCAGGGGAATCCCCTACGAGCAGTACTTC
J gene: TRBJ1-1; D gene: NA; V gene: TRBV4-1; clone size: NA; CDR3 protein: CASSVRALNTEAFF; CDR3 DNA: TGCGCCAGCAGCGTCCGGGCCTTGAACACTGAAGCTTTCTTT
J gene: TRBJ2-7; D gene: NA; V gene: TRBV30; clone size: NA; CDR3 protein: CAWSRFSYEQYF; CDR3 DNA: TGTGCCTGGAGTAGGTTCTCCTACGAGCAGTACTTC